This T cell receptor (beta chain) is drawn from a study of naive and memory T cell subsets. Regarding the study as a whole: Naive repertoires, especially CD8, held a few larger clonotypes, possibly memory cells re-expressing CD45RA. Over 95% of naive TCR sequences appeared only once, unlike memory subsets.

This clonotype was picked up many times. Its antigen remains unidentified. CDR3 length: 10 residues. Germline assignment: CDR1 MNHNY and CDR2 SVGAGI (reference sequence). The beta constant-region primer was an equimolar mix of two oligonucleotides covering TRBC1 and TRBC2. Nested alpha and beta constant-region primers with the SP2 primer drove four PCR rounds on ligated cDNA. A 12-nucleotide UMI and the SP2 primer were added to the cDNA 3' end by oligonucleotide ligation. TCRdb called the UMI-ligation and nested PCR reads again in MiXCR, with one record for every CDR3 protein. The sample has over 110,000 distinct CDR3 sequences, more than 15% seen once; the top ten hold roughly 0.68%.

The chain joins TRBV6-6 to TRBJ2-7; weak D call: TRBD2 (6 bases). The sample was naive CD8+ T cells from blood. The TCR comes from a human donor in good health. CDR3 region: CGAGGGVQYF. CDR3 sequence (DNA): TGTGGAGCCGGGGGTGGTGTGCAGTACTTC.